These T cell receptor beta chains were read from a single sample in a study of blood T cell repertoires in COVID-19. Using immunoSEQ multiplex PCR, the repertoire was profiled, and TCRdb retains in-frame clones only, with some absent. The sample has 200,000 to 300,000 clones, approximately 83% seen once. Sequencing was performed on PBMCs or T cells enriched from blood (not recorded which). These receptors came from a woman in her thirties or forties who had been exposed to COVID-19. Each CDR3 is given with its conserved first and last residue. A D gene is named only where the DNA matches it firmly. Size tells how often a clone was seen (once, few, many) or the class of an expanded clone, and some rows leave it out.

CDR3nt: TGTGCCAGCAGCCCTCTCGCGGGGGGGACAGATACGCAGTATTTT
CDR3aa: CASSPLAGGTDTQYF
v_gene: TRBV11-1
j_gene: TRBJ2-3
d_gene: TRBD2
len: 15
abundance: -

CDR3nt: TGTGCCATCAGTGATAGAAGGAGTAACTATGGCTACACCTTC
CDR3aa: CAISDRRSNYGYTF
v_gene: TRBV10-3
j_gene: TRBJ1-2
d_gene: -
len: 14
abundance: -

CDR3nt: TGTGCCAGCAGTTCACAGGGAAACAATCAGCCCCAGCATTTT
CDR3aa: CASSSQGNNQPQHF
v_gene: TRBV27
j_gene: TRBJ1-5
d_gene: -
len: 14
abundance: once

CDR3nt: TGTGCCAGCAGTCTCTTAAGGACAGGATTCCCCATGAACACTGAAGCTTTCTTT
CDR3aa: CASSLLRTGFPMNTEAFF
v_gene: TRBV27
j_gene: TRBJ1-1
d_gene: TRBD1
len: 18
abundance: -

CDR3nt: TGTGCCAGCAGTTTAGGGGGGTACCAAGAGACCCAGTACTTC
CDR3aa: CASSLGGYQETQYF
v_gene: TRBV27
j_gene: TRBJ2-5
d_gene: -
len: 14
abundance: -

CDR3nt: TGTGCCAGCAGCTGGACAGGGGAAGAGACCCAGTACTTC
CDR3aa: CASSWTGEETQYF
v_gene: TRBV6-5
j_gene: TRBJ2-5
d_gene: TRBD1
len: 13
abundance: -

CDR3nt: TGTGCCAGCAGCATGTCAGGGCCCCAAGAGACCCAGTACTTC
CDR3aa: CASSMSGPQETQYF
v_gene: TRBV7-3
j_gene: TRBJ2-5
d_gene: -
len: 14
abundance: -

CDR3nt: TGTGCCAGCTCACCAGGAAGACAGGATCCCACCGGGGAGCTGTTTTTT
CDR3aa: CASSPGRQDPTGELFF
v_gene: TRBV18
j_gene: TRBJ2-2
d_gene: -
len: 16
abundance: -

CDR3nt: TGCGCCAGCAGCCCCGCGATACGGTATGGCTACACCTTC
CDR3aa: CASSPAIRYGYTF
v_gene: TRBV5-1
j_gene: TRBJ1-2
d_gene: -
len: 13
abundance: -

CDR3nt: TGTGCCAGCAGTACTTCCGGGACAAGAGAGACCCAGTACTTC
CDR3aa: CASSTSGTRETQYF
v_gene: TRBV28
j_gene: TRBJ2-5
d_gene: -
len: 14
abundance: -

CDR3nt: TGTGCCAGCAGCTTGCTGAGTCGCACTGAAGCTTTCTTT
CDR3aa: CASSLLSRTEAFF
v_gene: TRBV7-9
j_gene: TRBJ1-1
d_gene: -
len: 13
abundance: once

CDR3nt: TGTGCCAGCAGCTCTGTCACAGGGGCCGGGGAAAAACTGTTTTTT
CDR3aa: CASSSVTGAGEKLFF
v_gene: TRBV5-5
j_gene: TRBJ1-4
d_gene: TRBD1
len: 15
abundance: -

CDR3nt: TGTGCCAGCTCACCACCCCAGAGGAGCACCGGGGAGCTGTTTTTT
CDR3aa: CASSPPQRSTGELFF
v_gene: TRBV18
j_gene: TRBJ2-2
d_gene: -
len: 15
abundance: -

CDR3nt: TGTGCCAGTAGGAAGGGCTTCGGGGACGAGCAGTACTTC
CDR3aa: CASRKGFGDEQYF
v_gene: TRBV19
j_gene: TRBJ2-7
d_gene: -
len: 13
abundance: -

CDR3nt: TGTGCCAGCAGCCAACTGGTAACAGGGGGGCAGCCCCAGCATTTT
CDR3aa: CASSQLVTGGQPQHF
v_gene: TRBV16
j_gene: TRBJ1-5
d_gene: TRBD1
len: 15
abundance: -

CDR3nt: TGTGCCAGTACCCTCGGGGGTGGACAGGGCTGGCGCGGGTCCACTGAAGCTTTCTTT
CDR3aa: CASTLGGGQGWRGSTEAFF
v_gene: TRBV19
j_gene: TRBJ1-1
d_gene: TRBD1
len: 19
abundance: -

CDR3nt: TGCGCCAGCAGCTTGGGACAGGGGGGATCGTCGAACACCATATATTTT
CDR3aa: CASSLGQGGSSNTIYF
v_gene: TRBV5-1
j_gene: TRBJ1-3
d_gene: TRBD1
len: 16
abundance: -

CDR3nt: TGTGCCAGCAGCCGCGGAGACGCCCCAATATCCCTCCACTTT
CDR3aa: CASSRGDAPISLHF
v_gene: TRBV3-1/TRBV3-2
j_gene: TRBJ1-6
d_gene: -
len: 14
abundance: -

CDR3nt: TGTGCCAGCAGCCCTACCGGGTGGGGGCGCACAGATACGCAGTATTTT
CDR3aa: CASSPTGWGRTDTQYF
v_gene: TRBV3-1/TRBV3-2
j_gene: TRBJ2-3
d_gene: -
len: 16
abundance: -

CDR3nt: TGTGCCAGCAGCTGGGAAACAGGGTGGGTGAACACTGAAGCTTTCTTT
CDR3aa: CASSWETGWVNTEAFF
v_gene: TRBV7-9
j_gene: TRBJ1-1
d_gene: -
len: 16
abundance: -

CDR3nt: TGTGCCAGCAGTGAAGCCAACGGAGGGAGAAACGAGCAGTACTTC
CDR3aa: CASSEANGGRNEQYF
v_gene: TRBV6-1
j_gene: TRBJ2-7
d_gene: -
len: 15
abundance: -

CDR3nt: TGTGCCAGCAGCTTGGGGGGAAACAATCAGCCCCAGCATTTT
CDR3aa: CASSLGGNNQPQHF
v_gene: TRBV11-2
j_gene: TRBJ1-5
d_gene: -
len: 14
abundance: few

CDR3nt: TGTGCCAGCAGCTTAGTTTCGGGGAACAGAAATCAGCCCCAGCATTTT
CDR3aa: CASSLVSGNRNQPQHF
v_gene: TRBV7-2
j_gene: TRBJ1-5
d_gene: -
len: 16
abundance: -

CDR3nt: TGTGCCAGCAGTTTGTGGGCGGGGGACTCTGGAAACACCATATATTTT
CDR3aa: CASSLWAGDSGNTIYF
v_gene: TRBV28
j_gene: TRBJ1-3
d_gene: -
len: 16
abundance: -

CDR3nt: TGTGCCAGCAGGTCGACCGGGACAGGGGGCGTAGATGATGGCTACACCTTC
CDR3aa: CASRSTGTGGVDDGYTF
v_gene: TRBV28
j_gene: TRBJ1-2
d_gene: TRBD1
len: 17
abundance: -